Following are 24 T cell receptor beta chains from one sample sequenced in a study of T cells in tuberculosis. Some clones are missing from TCRdb's copy, which holds only in-frame ones; the method was immunoSEQ multiplex PCR. In the table there are some 40,000 clones, around 96% of which are singletons. What was sequenced was PBMCs. The receptors shown here come from a donor between 10 and 35 years old with latent tuberculosis or without tuberculosis infection.

V is TRBV27 and J is TRBJ1-5; 7 positions agree with TRBD1. Germline loops: CDR1 MNHEY, CDR2 SMNVEV (reference sequence). The CDR3 sequence is 13 residues long. With 5 bases clipped from V and 5 bases from J, the junction kept 3 bases outside the gene matches. DNA of the CDR3: TGTGCCAGCAGTCTTACAGGGGATCAGCCCCAGCATTTT. Its translation is CASSLTGDQPQHF.

The chain has TRBV27 and TRBJ2-7; perhaps TRBD2 as D (7 bases). CDR3 length: 15 amino acids. From germline, CDR1 is MNHEY and CDR2 SMNVEV (reference sequence). Deletions cut 2 bases from V and 2 bases from J, with 13 bases between. The CDR3: CASSLGGGRPYEQYF. CDR3 bases: TGTGCCAGCAGTTTAGGGGGGGGCAGACCCTACGAGCAGTACTTC.

The chain carries TRBV11-3 and TRBJ2-3; D perhaps matches TRBD2 (6 bases). The V end was cut by 3 bases, the J end by 5 bases, with 15 bases between. Germline assignment: CDR1 SGHNT and CDR2 YENEEA. The CDR3 has 15 residues. CDR3 nucleotide sequence: TGTGCCAGCAGCTTGGACACAGGAGGGAAAGATACGCAGTATTTT. Translation: CASSLDTGGKDTQYF.

The chain carries TRBV2 and TRBJ2-7; D might be TRBD1 (6 bases). Germline CDR1 SNHLY, CDR2 FYNNEI. Trimming left V 6 bases short and J 1 base short, with 13 bases between. The length of the CDR3 is 14 residues. The CDR3 DNA is TGTGCCAGCAGGGGGGCCGTGGGGTCCTACGAGCAGTACTTC. Translation: CASRGAVGSYEQYF.

This chain links TRBV7-8 with TRBJ2-5; 10 bases are a match to TRBD2. V lost 5 bases, J lost 2 bases, and 14 bases stayed unmatched. Germline assignment: CDR1 SGHVS and CDR2 FQNEAQ. CDR3 length: 18 residues. The CDR3 sequence: CASSLSSSGGYSQETQYF. The CDR3 nucleotides are TGTGCCAGCAGCCTCTCGTCTAGCGGGGGCTACTCACAAGAGACCCAGTACTTC.

This chain uses TRBV11-2 with TRBJ2-7; 10 bases are a match to TRBD2. This CDR3 contains 15 residues. V shed 5 bases, J shed 3 bases, and the junction held 7 bases outside the gene matches. Germline assignment: CDR1 SGHAT and CDR2 FQNNGV. This chain's CDR3 is CASSRSGGVVYEQYF. The CDR3 DNA follows: TGTGCCAGCAGCCGAAGCGGGGGGGTCGTCTACGAGCAGTACTTC. The full variable domain, with the rest looked up from reference TRBV11-2 and TRBJ2-7, is EAGVAQSPRYKIIEKRQSVAFWCNPISGHATLYWYQQILGQGPKLLIQFQNNGVVDDSQLPKDRFSAERLKGVDSTLKIQPAKLEDSAVYLCASSRSGGVVYEQYFGPGTRLTVT.

The chain has TRBV28 and TRBJ1-5, with 7 nucleotides matching TRBD1. Trimming took 6 bases from V and 7 from J; bases not matched to a gene: 9. The CDR3 has 14 residues. Germline V gene lookup returns CDR1 MDHEN and CDR2 SYDVKM. In nucleotides, the CDR3 is TGTGCCAGCAGCCTTACAGGGGTTCGACAGCCCCAGCATTTT. Its translation: CASSLTGVRQPQHF.

This clone was detected only a few times. The chain couples TRBV5-1 to TRBJ2-3, with D possibly being TRBD1 (6 bases). From germline, CDR1 is SGHRS and CDR2 YFSETQ. Trimming took off 5 bases at V and 4 bases at J, with 8 bases between the two ends. This CDR3 contains 12 residues. The CDR3 DNA follows: TGCGCCAGCAGTACAGGGCCAGATACGCAGTATTTT. Translation: CASSTGPDTQYF.

The V call is TRBV5-6, the J call TRBJ1-1, with 8 bases matching TRBD1. V trimming: 1 base; J trimming: 4 bases; junction bases outside the gene matches: 0. In germline, CDR1 is SGHDT, CDR2 YYEEEE. The CDR3 sequence is 13 residues long. The DNA of the CDR3 is TGTGCCAGCAGCTTGACAGGGGGCACTGAAGCTTTCTTT. Protein sequence: CASSLTGGTEAFF. The full variable domain, its missing parts supplied by reference TRBV5-6 and TRBJ1-1, is DAGVTQSPTHLIKTRGQQVTLRCSPKSGHDTVSWYQQALGQGPQFIFQYYEEEERQRGNFPDRFSGHQFPNYSSELNVNALLLGDSALYLCASSLTGGTEAFFGQGTRLTVV.

A single count supports this clone. The chain carries TRBV6-1 and TRBJ1-2; 10 bases agree with TRBD1. J lost 2 bases, V lost 6 bases, and 12 bases had no gene match. The germline CDR1 and CDR2 sequences are MNHNS and SASEGT. This CDR3 is built from 17 residues. CDR3 nucleotide sequence: TGTGCCAGCAGAGAAATTCCGGGACAGGGGCAAAACTATGGCTACACCTTC. Its protein product is CASREIPGQGQNYGYTF.

This CDR3 reads CASSSLKLYSYEQYF. The CDR3 DNA is TGTGCCAGCAGTTCCCTGAAACTATACTCCTACGAGCAGTACTTC. The chain recombines TRBV6-5 with TRBJ2-7, with D uncertain. The V and J ends lost 4 bases and 0 bases respectively, with 13 bases between them. Germline V gives CDR1 MNHEY, CDR2 SVGAGI. This CDR3 has 15 amino acids.

The chain uses TRBV27 and TRBJ1-3, with TRBD1 as a possible D gene (5 bases). The CDR3 runs 15 residues. Germline assignment: CDR1 MNHEY and CDR2 SMNVEV (reference sequence). Trimming cost V 7 bases and J 0 bases, with 13 bases left between them. CDR3 sequence reads: CASKSGTYSGNTIYF. The CDR3 bases are TGTGCCAGCAAAAGCGGGACGTACTCTGGAAACACCATATATTTT.

The chain has TRBV5-1 and TRBJ2-2; D possibly corresponds to TRBD2 (6 bases). CDR1 and CDR2 from the germline V gene are SGHRS and YFSETQ. The CDR3 contains 11 residues. V was cut by 7 bases and J by 11 bases, with 12 bases left in between. The CDR3, as DNA: TGCGCCAGCGGGGGACTGGAAGAGCTGTTTTTT. Its translation is CASGGLEELFF.

The chain links TRBV28 to TRBJ2-1; TRBD2 aligns across 9 bases. V was clipped by 3 bases and J by 0 bases; unmatched bases: 12. The germline CDR1 and CDR2 sequences are MDHEN and SYDVKM. The CDR3 loop spans 19 amino acids. As DNA, the CDR3 is TGTGCCAGCAGTTTCCCCCTGCGGGGGGGAACTAGCTCCTACAATGAGCAGTTCTTC. This encodes CASSFPLRGGTSSYNEQFF.

The chain has TRBV4-3 and TRBJ1-2; TRBD1 is a possible D gene (6 bases). This CDR3 contains 15 residues. CDR1 and CDR2 (germline): LGHNA, YSLEER. Trimming cost V 1 base and J 2 bases, with 11 bases left between them. DNA for the CDR3: TGCGCCAGCAGCCAAGGATCGGACAGAAACTATGGCTACACCTTC. It encodes CASSQGSDRNYGYTF.

The chain is built from TRBV28 and TRBJ1-1; D is unresolved. V was trimmed by 4 bases and J by 2 bases, leaving 17 bases between them. The CDR3 covers 16 residues. CDR1 is MDHEN, CDR2 SYDVKM, per germline. The CDR3 loop is CASSSPGGEGNTEAFF. The CDR3, as DNA: TGTGCCAGCAGTTCCCCGGGTGGGGAGGGAAACACTGAAGCTTTCTTT.

The V call is TRBV5-1, the J call TRBJ1-2, with TRBD1 matching over 8 bases. CDR3 length equals 15 residues. Trimming took 1 base from V and 6 from J; bases not matched to a gene: 8. Germline CDR1 reads SGHRS; CDR2 reads YFSETQ. In DNA form, the CDR3 reads TGCGCCAGCAGCTTGATGACAGGGGAAGAGGATGGCTACACCTTC. Protein: CASSLMTGEEDGYTF.

J is TRBJ2-5 and V is TRBV30, with TRBD2 identical over 15 bases. The CDR3 is 14 amino acids. CDR1 GTSNPN and CDR2 SVGIG come from the germline V gene (reference sequence). V trimming: 4 bases; J trimming: 5 bases; junction bases outside the gene matches: 2. CDR3 loop: CAWNGLAGGETQYF. The CDR3, as DNA: TGTGCCTGGAATGGACTAGCGGGGGGGGAGACCCAGTACTTC.

The V call is TRBV5-1, the J call TRBJ2-1, with a weak D call TRBD1 (5 bases). CDR1 and CDR2 (germline): SGHRS, YFSETQ. The CDR3 loop spans 15 amino acids. The V gene lost 0 bases and the J gene lost 2 bases, with 9 bases spanning the gap. The CDR3 sequence: CASSLGQGAYNEQFF. The DNA of the CDR3 is TGCGCCAGCAGCTTGGGGCAGGGCGCCTACAATGAGCAGTTCTTC.

The CDR3 here is CASSLKLKIPFRNEQYF. The CDR3 DNA reads TGTGCCAGCAGCCTAAAATTAAAAATCCCTTTCCGTAACGAGCAGTACTTC. V usage is TRBV14 and J usage is TRBJ2-7; D not resolved. CDR1 and CDR2 (germline): SGHDN, FVKESK. The V end was cut by 4 bases, the J end by 5 bases, with 24 bases between. The CDR3 has 17 amino acids.

The CDR3 region has the DNA TGTGCCAGCAGTAAGACAGGGAACACTGAAGCTTTCTTT. Protein product: CASSKTGNTEAFF. The chain couples TRBV6-6 to TRBJ1-1; tentatively, D is TRBD1 (6 bases). CDR3 length: 13 residues. V was cut by 5 bases and J by 1 base, with 8 bases left in between. The germline CDR1 and CDR2 sequences are MNHNY and SVGAGI (reference sequence).

The chain links TRBV10-3 to TRBJ2-6; TRBD1 is a possible D gene (5 bases). V lost 10 bases and J lost 8, with 24 bases in between. CDR3 length: 16 amino acids. Germline loops: CDR1 ENHRY, CDR2 SYGVKD. CDR3 loop: CATQGSSLVWTNVLTF. The CDR3, as DNA: TGTGCCACCCAGGGTAGTTCCCTTGTGTGGACCAACGTCCTGACTTTC.

The CDR3 is CASSSLTGFFF. DNA for the CDR3: TGTGCCAGCAGTTCTCTGACAGGGTTTTTCTTT. The rearrangement links TRBV27 to TRBJ1-1, with 7 nucleotides matching TRBD1. J gave up 13 bases and V 4 bases, and 6 bases lay outside the gene matches. Germline CDR1 MNHEY, CDR2 SMNVEV (reference sequence). The CDR3 totals 11 residues.

The rearrangement uses TRBV6-6 and TRBJ1-5; 9 bases are shared with TRBD1. This CDR3 is 15 amino acids long. The germline CDR1 and CDR2 sequences are MNHNY and SVGAGI (reference sequence). Trimming removed 6 bases from V and 4 bases from J; junction bases left unmatched: 7. CDR3 nucleotides: TGTGCCAGCAGCCCCGTGACAGGGGGGAATCAGCCCCAGCATTTT. Translated, it gives CASSPVTGGNQPQHF.